This TCR beta chain appears in the sequencing data of a study of blood T cell repertoires in COVID-19 (dated by TCRdb to the early 2020s). About the full investigation: Samples from collaborators originated in the United States, Italy and Spain and spanned both the acute and convalescent phases of COVID-19. HLA class I and class II types, where available, came from metadata supplied by the sample provider rather than from assay-based typing. Subjects who had been exposed to COVID-19, were actively infected with it, or had recovered from it provided the deeply sampled blood TCRbeta repertoires that made up the dataset. The prospective study material was composed of cDNA or gDNA derived from T cells, B-cell-depleted T cells, or PBMCs. The samples were drawn from two sources: the first 160 participants of the ongoing ImmuneRACE study, and 950 to 1,500 subjects contributed by 6 global collaborators. A de-identified subject ID, COVID-19 status, age in years and sex were almost always included in the sample metadata. A freely available public database, intended as a resource for researchers studying the immune response to SARS-CoV-2, is where the repertoires were released. The paper as a whole reports these results and caveats: The amount of clinical and demographic metadata varied by source and participant and was provided uncurated.

In Seattle, one collaborating source enrolled patients while the infection was active and tracked those patients longitudinally over the course of disease. Collaborating institutions collected whole blood in K2EDTA tubes following their own protocols. For TCRbeta analysis, collaborators shipped samples in one of three forms: frozen whole blood, isolated PBMCs, or DNA extracted from either of those sample types. A remark on this clone: Its antigen specificity is not known. It has no much larger one-base neighbor in the sample; base qualities were not kept.

The immunoSEQ Assay, a bias-controlled multiplex PCR, was used to amplify TCRbeta CDR3 regions from genomic DNA. Per the authors' processing: The number of nucleated cells in each sample was estimated from the amplification of reference gene primers within the assay. Sequence reads were collapsed and filtered to measure the absolute abundance of every unique TCRbeta CDR3 rearrangement. For each sample, productive Simpson clonality was calculated as the square root of Simpson's diversity index over productive rearrangements. TCRdb took this table from immuneACCESS and kept in-frame rearrangements with V and J called. Such tables lack part of the clones; where checked against another copy, unresolved V genes explain under half of the gap, and the rest is unexplained. V and J calls and clone size follow that table, whereas D and trimming were derived from the DNA. The sample records about half a million clones, approximately 89% of which are singletons. 0.9% of the sample is taken by the ten largest.

The clonotype was recovered from a man younger than 35 with COVID-19, enrolled during active disease. The sample comprised peripheral blood.

The CDR3 here reads CASRNRRGGSTEAFF. The DNA is TGTGCCAGCAGGAACCGACGGGGGGGTAGCACTGAAGCTTTCTTT. This chain joins TRBV25-1 to TRBJ1-1, with TRBD1 as a weak D call on 5 bases. The CDR3 contains 15 residues, cysteine and phenylalanine counted. Left in the record is the CDR3 DNA by itself, 45 bases read in frame from the first base. Deletion took 6 bases off V and 4 bases off J, with a span of 18 bases between the germline ends. From the germline V gene, CDR1 is MGHDK and CDR2 is SYGVNS.